These 29 T cell receptor beta chains came from one sample sequenced in a study of Graves' ophthalmopathy and Graves' hyperthyroidism. RNA transcripts yielded amplified TCR beta CDR3 regions. Second-round multiplex PCR came after a first-round RT-PCR that employed HTBI primers. TCRdb re-called the multiplex PCR reads with MiXCR, one entry per CDR3 protein. Altogether approximately 700,000 distinct CDR3 sequences are present, approximately 40% being singletons, with the ten largest covering about 40%. Sequencing was performed on peripheral blood. These receptors originate from an adult man with Graves' ophthalmopathy.

This clonotype was found a few times. The V and J genes are TRBV12-3 or TRBV12-4 and TRBJ1-5; 7 bases are shared with TRBD1. V shed 4 bases and J 2 bases; nucleotides not matched to a gene: 5. The CDR3 consists of 15 residues. The CDR3 bases are TGTGCCAGCAGTTCCGCAGGGGGTGGCAATCAGCCCCAGCATTTT. Translating it yields CASSSAGGGNQPQHF.

V and J are TRBV10-1 and TRBJ1-1, with D unresolved. From germline, CDR1 is WNHNN and CDR2 SYGVQD (reference sequence). This CDR3 is built from 14 residues. V was shortened by 4 bases and J by 2 bases, with 11 bases between the two germline ends. The CDR3 DNA sequence: TGCGCCAGCAGTGGGTCTAATAGAAACACTGAAGCTTTCTTT. Protein sequence: CASSGSNRNTEAFF.

The V and J genes are TRBV20-1 and TRBJ2-5, with TRBD2 as a possible D gene (5 bases). V shed 6 bases and J shed 0 bases, with 17 bases lying between them. Germline-derived CDR1 and CDR2 are DFQATT and SNEGSKA (reference sequence). The CDR3 totals 15 residues. CDR3 residues: CSAAAGQIDQETQYF. The CDR3 nucleotides are TGCAGTGCCGCGGCGGGCCAAATCGACCAAGAGACCCAGTACTTC.

V usage is TRBV20-1 and J usage is TRBJ2-7; D uncertain. Germline CDR1 is DFQATT and CDR2 is SNEGSKA (reference sequence). The length of the CDR3 is 14 residues. Deletions cut 6 bases from V and 2 bases from J, with 17 bases between. The CDR3 region is CSAPANPPPYEQYF. The CDR3 region has the DNA TGCAGTGCCCCTGCTAACCCGCCCCCCTACGAGCAGTACTTC.

V is TRBV7-9 and J is TRBJ2-2; D is unclear. CDR1 and CDR2 (germline): SEHNR, FQNEAQ (reference sequence). CDR3 length: 16 amino acids. With 5 bases removed from V and 8 bases from J, the gap between germline ends came to 21 bases. In nucleotides, the CDR3 is TGTGCCAGCAGCCTGACGCCGGGCCTCACCCGAGGGGAGCTGTTTTTT. The encoded protein is CASSLTPGLTRGELFF.

Points on this clonotype: Relative to the germline gene, one junction end is altered; a read error may explain this. The rearrangement joins TRBV7-9 to TRBJ1-2; perhaps TRBD1 as D (5 bases). The CDR3 runs to 13 residues. The germline V gene has CDR1 SEHNR and CDR2 FQNEAQ (reference sequence). The CDR3 coding sequence is TGCGCCAGCAGCTTCGGAGCGGGGGAAGGCTACACCTTC. This sequence encodes CASSFGAGEGYTF.

This clonotype was detected ten times or more. The chain is built from TRBV20-1 and TRBJ1-1; TRBD1 might be the D (5 bases). Looked up from germline, CDR1 is DFQATT and CDR2 is SNEGSKA (reference sequence). V was shortened by 3 bases and J by 8 bases, with 13 bases between the two germline ends. This CDR3 is built from 12 residues. The CDR3 loop reads CSASIGAGEAFF. CDR3 coding DNA: TGCAGTGCTAGTATTGGGGCAGGGGAAGCTTTCTTT.

There are many counts of this clonotype. The V gene is TRBV10-3, the J gene TRBJ2-2; either TRBD1 or TRBD2 may supply D (5 bases each). The CDR3 contains 12 residues. The germline V and J ends were trimmed by 8 bases and 5 bases, with 9 bases remaining between them. Germline CDR1 is ENHRY and CDR2 is SYGVKD. The CDR3 loop reads CAIRGGTGELFF. The CDR3 DNA reads as TGTGCCATCCGGGGCGGTACCGGGGAGCTGTTTTTT.

This clonotype was detected a few times. The chain couples TRBV7-9 to TRBJ2-7; D gene unclear. The CDR3 extends over 16 amino acids. The V end lost 3 bases, the J end lost 6 bases, and 21 bases lay between the germline ends. From germline, CDR1 is SEHNR and CDR2 FQNEAQ (reference sequence). CDR3 coding DNA: TGTGCCAGCAGCTTTTCCGCAGGAACCAGCTCGGGCGAGCAGTACTTC. Translating it yields CASSFSAGTSSGEQYF.

This clonotype came up many times. This rearrangement joins TRBV7-9 to TRBJ2-5; D unclear. Germline V gene sequence: CDR1 SEHNR, CDR2 FQNEAQ (reference sequence). This CDR3 is 12 amino acids long. With 2 bases removed from V and 5 bases from J, the gap between germline ends came to 6 bases. DNA for the CDR3: TGTGCCAGCAGCTTAATAGCCGAGACCCAGTACTTC. It specifies CASSLIAETQYF.

The chain employs TRBV29-1 and TRBJ1-1, with D tentatively TRBD1 (6 bases). V lost 8 bases to trimming and J lost 0 bases, with 13 bases between them. Germline CDR1 reads SQVTM; CDR2 reads ANQGSEA. The CDR3 is 13 amino acids. The CDR3 DNA is TGCAGCTTTGGGGGCTTCATGAACACTGAAGCTTTCTTT. Translating it yields CSFGGFMNTEAFF. The full variable domain, rest sourced from reference TRBV29-1 and TRBJ1-1, is SAVISQKPSRDICQRGTSLTIQCQVDSQVTMMFWYRQQPGQSLTLIATANQGSEATYESGFVIDKFPISRPNLTFSTLTVSNMSPEDSSIYLCSFGGFMNTEAFFGQGTRLTVV.

In this sample, this clonotype turned up many times. The genes are TRBV7-2 and TRBJ2-7, with D uncertain. The CDR3 spans 15 residues. The V end lost 7 bases, the J end lost 7 bases, and 23 bases lay between the germline ends. CDR1 is SGHTA and CDR2 is FQGNSA in the germline V gene. The CDR3 loop reads CASTQGLQVGWEQYF. The CDR3 DNA reads as TGTGCCAGCACCCAAGGGTTGCAAGTCGGTTGGGAGCAGTACTTC. Using reference TRBV7-2 and TRBJ2-7 for the parts outside the CDR3, the full variable domain is GAGVSQSPSNKVTEKGKDVELRCDPISGHTALYWYRQSLGQGLEFLIYFQGNSAPDKSGLPSDRFSAERTGGSVSTLTIQRTQQEDSAVYLCASTQGLQVGWEQYFGPGTRLTVT.

The chain employs TRBV2 and TRBJ1-5, with TRBD1 as a possible D gene (6 bases). The CDR3 is 14 amino acids. Germline V gene lookup returns CDR1 SNHLY and CDR2 FYNNEI. V was pared by 5 bases and J by 5 bases, with 13 bases between. The CDR3 sequence: CASSKRGGYQPQHF. The DNA of the CDR3 is TGTGCCAGCAGTAAAAGGGGGGGTTATCAGCCCCAGCATTTT.

This clonotype was detected a few times. This chain connects TRBV19 to TRBJ1-5; 8 nucleotides align to TRBD1. The V gene end was trimmed by 4 bases and the J gene end by 5 bases; junction bases not matched to a gene: 7. This CDR3 region has 15 residues. The V gene's germline CDR1 is LNHDA and CDR2 SQIVND (reference sequence). CDR3 nucleotides: TGTGCCAGTAGTACCCTGGACAGGGACGATCAGCCCCAGCATTTT. As protein: CASSTLDRDDQPQHF. Variable domain in full (rest from reference TRBV19 and TRBJ1-5): DGGITQSPKYLFRKEGQNVTLSCEQNLNHDAMYWYRQDPGQGLRLIYYSQIVNDFQKGDIAEGYSVSREKKESFPLTVTSAQKNPTAFYLCASSTLDRDDQPQHFGDGTRLSIL.

On this clonotype itself: A much larger clone sits a single nucleotide away, making a read error possible. V gene TRBV29-1 combines with J gene TRBJ2-7; D not certain. The CDR3 has 13 residues. Germline values: CDR1 SQVTM, CDR2 ANQGSEA. The chain's CDR3 is CGFSTSFSYEQYF. DNA of the CDR3: TGCGGTTTCTCGACCAGTTTTTCCTACGAGCAGTACTTC.

This clonotype came up a few times. The V call is TRBV3-1, the J call TRBJ1-2, with TRBD1 matching 8 bases. The V segment lost 5 bases and the J segment 4 bases; nucleotides outside the gene matches: 9. This CDR3 comprises 15 residues. CDR1 is LGHDT, CDR2 YNNKEL, per germline (reference sequence). The CDR3 sequence is CASSTWTGNRYGYTF. The CDR3 DNA sequence: TGTGCCAGCAGCACGTGGACAGGGAACCGCTATGGCTACACCTTC.

V is TRBV29-1 and J is TRBJ1-2; weak D call: TRBD1 (6 bases). Deletions cut 7 bases from V and 6 bases from J, with 12 bases between. The CDR3 is 11 residues long. Germline loops: CDR1 SQVTM, CDR2 ANQGSEA. CDR3 amino acids: CSARDNNGYTF. The CDR3 region has the DNA TGCAGCGCTCGGGACAATAATGGCTACACCTTC.

The chain couples TRBV7-8 to TRBJ1-5, with 11 bases fitting TRBD1. Trimming took 5 bases from V and 7 from J; bases not matched to a gene: 4. The germline V gene encodes CDR1 SGHVS and CDR2 FQNEAQ. The CDR3 has 14 residues. The CDR3 spells CASSTRTGGQPQHF. The CDR3 DNA reads TGTGCCAGCAGCACCCGGACAGGGGGCCAGCCCCAGCATTTT.

Of note for this clonotype: One end of the junction is discordant with germline, which a read error may explain. The V and J genes are TRBV25-1 and TRBJ1-6; D may be TRBD1 (5 bases). Germline assignment: CDR1 MGHDK and CDR2 SYGVNS. The CDR3 has 20 residues. The CDR3 DNA sequence: TGCGCCAGCAGTGCCGCCCTCTGGGACTCCAGGAGCTCCTATAATTCATCCCTCCACTTT. The encoded protein is CASSAALWDSRSSYNSSLHF.

The chain combines TRBV25-1 with TRBJ1-1, with 8 bases that match TRBD1. The CDR3 extends over 13 amino acids. Looked up from germline, CDR1 is MGHDK and CDR2 is SYGVNS. V gave up 5 bases and J gave up 6 bases; unmatched junction bases: 5. Here the CDR3 reads CASSWTGWAEAFF. CDR3 bases: TGTGCCAGCAGTTGGACAGGGTGGGCTGAAGCTTTCTTT.

This clonotype was seen only once. A much bigger clone sits one base away, suggesting this may be a read error. The chain combines TRBV7-9 with TRBJ1-2; D possibly corresponds to TRBD1 (6 bases). CDR1 is SEHNR, CDR2 FQNEAQ, per germline (reference sequence). The V end lost 3 bases, the J end lost 9 bases, and 20 bases lay between the germline ends. The CDR3 consists of 15 residues. The CDR3 region has the DNA TGTGCCAGCAGCTTGGAAACCACAGGGATGGGAAGCTACACCTTC. Its translation is CASSLETTGMGSYTF.

This clonotype was seen once. The gene calls are TRBV10-1 and TRBJ2-7; 8 bases fit TRBD2. Near its end, the DNA agrees better with TRBJ2-1, so the J call may be wrong. CDR1 WNHNN and CDR2 SYGVQD come from the germline V gene (reference sequence). This CDR3 is built from 15 residues. The CDR3 reads CASSVTAGDPDEQFF. DNA of the CDR3: TGCGCCAGCAGTGTAACAGCGGGAGATCCGGATGAGCAGTTCTTC.

The chain is built from TRBV7-9 and TRBJ1-1, with TRBD1 as a possible D gene (6 bases). V lost 1 base, J lost 0 bases, and 15 bases lay in between. This CDR3 is 17 amino acids long. Germline CDR1 reads SEHNR; CDR2 reads FQNEAQ (reference sequence). In DNA, the CDR3 is TGTGCCAGCAGCTTAGTGGCAGGGGCTACAATGAACACTGAAGCTTTCTTT. Its translation: CASSLVAGATMNTEAFF. The full variable domain, with the rest looked up from reference TRBV7-9 and TRBJ1-1, is DTGVSQNPRHKITKRGQNVTFRCDPISEHNRLYWYRQTLGQGPEFLTYFQNEAQLEKSRLLSDRFSAERPKGSFSTLEIQRTEQGDSAMYLCASSLVAGATMNTEAFFGQGTRLTVV.

This clonotype was seen repeatedly, ten times or more. The rearrangement uses TRBV7-9 and TRBJ1-3; D unclear. CDR3 length equals 12 residues. Between the trimmed V and J ends, which lost 6 bases and 1 base, there was a span of 4 bases. Germline V gene lookup returns CDR1 SEHNR and CDR2 FQNEAQ (reference sequence). Here the CDR3 reads CASRDSGNTIYF. The CDR3 DNA follows: TGTGCCAGCAGAGATTCTGGAAACACCATATATTTT. The entire variable domain, with the rest obtained from reference TRBV7-9 and TRBJ1-3, is as follows: DTGVSQNPRHKITKRGQNVTFRCDPISEHNRLYWYRQTLGQGPEFLTYFQNEAQLEKSRLLSDRFSAERPKGSFSTLEIQRTEQGDSAMYLCASRDSGNTIYFGEGSWLTVV.

In this sample, this clonotype turned up once. The rearrangement joins TRBV29-1 to TRBJ1-2, with D hard to call. V lost 6 bases and J 3 bases, leaving 14 bases between the germline ends. The CDR3 length is 13 residues. Germline CDR1 SQVTM, CDR2 ANQGSEA. The CDR3 DNA reads TGCAGCGTAGTACAAGGACGGTACTATGGCTACACCTTC. It yields the protein CSVVQGRYYGYTF. Complete variable domain (other parts from reference TRBV29-1 and TRBJ1-2): SAVISQKPSRDICQRGTSLTIQCQVDSQVTMMFWYRQQPGQSLTLIATANQGSEATYESGFVIDKFPISRPNLTFSTLTVSNMSPEDSSIYLCSVVQGRYYGYTFGSGTRLTVV.

A word on this clonotype: The junction differs from germline at one of its ends, possibly a read error. The chain uses TRBV2 and TRBJ2-5; 8 bases are shared with TRBD1. This CDR3 has 15 amino acids. Germline V gene sequence: CDR1 SNHLY, CDR2 FYNNEI. CDR3 in amino acids: CASSWTGSVQETQYF. As DNA, the CDR3 is TGCGCCAGCAGCTGGACAGGGTCGGTCCAAGAGACCCAGTACTTC.

This clonotype was observed a handful of times. The genes are TRBV9 and TRBJ1-2; D gene ambiguous. This CDR3 comprises 14 residues. Germline V gives CDR1 SGDLS, CDR2 YYNGEE. Trimming took 5 bases from V and 1 from J, leaving 12 bases between them. The CDR3 nucleotides are TGTGCCAGCAGTTCGACACGAAGTAACTATGGCTACACCTTC. Translation: CASSSTRSNYGYTF.

As concerns this clonotype: At one end, the junction sequence differs from germline, possibly due to a read error. V usage is TRBV4-3 and J usage is TRBJ2-2; the D gene is possibly TRBD2 (7 bases). CDR1 is LGHNA and CDR2 is YSLEER in the germline V gene. The CDR3 contains 13 residues. The CDR3 coding sequence is TGCGCCAGCAGCCAAGGGGGGCAGCGGGGAGCTGTTTTT. Amino acid sequence: CASSQGGQRGAVF.

This chain joins TRBV7-9 and TRBJ1-4; perhaps TRBD1 as D (6 bases). Germline loops: CDR1 SEHNR, CDR2 FQNEAQ (reference sequence). The CDR3 runs 17 residues. V shed 5 bases and J shed 2 bases, with 18 bases lying between them. The CDR3 protein is CASSDLEGVRTNEKLFF. The DNA for the CDR3 is TGTGCCAGCAGCGACCTCGAGGGGGTCAGGACTAATGAAAAACTGTTTTTT.